This TCR beta chain was profiled in a study of cytomegalovirus exposure and HLA in healthy donors. With regard to this clone: The antigen is not known.

V lost 9 bases to trimming and J lost 3 bases, with 20 bases between them. CDR1 is MNHEY and CDR2 is SMNVEV in the germline V gene (reference sequence). The length of the CDR3 is 15 residues. The data were produced by immunoSEQ multiplex PCR, yet TCRdb's version contains in-frame clones alone and is incomplete. The sample records fewer than 200,000 clones, approximately 87% being singletons. General study results and limits: According to a subsequent analysis, TCR clusters identified in the first cohort showed a tendency to co-occur across the approximately 120 validation repertoires. According to reports, the classifier identified cytomegalovirus status with high specificity and sensitivity.

Among the approximately 130 subjects of the validation cohort, separate from the roughly 700-subject first cohort, were the donors. The material sequenced was PBMCs. This chain links TRBV27 with TRBJ1-1; maybe TRBD1 (6 bases). This TCR was recovered from a woman aged 30 to 39 in good health and CMV-seronegative. The CDR3 protein is CASRRGGLTDTEAFF. DNA of the CDR3: TGTGCCAGTCGGCGGGGGGGGCTGACCGACACTGAAGCTTTCTTT.